This T cell receptor beta chain was captured in a study of blood T cell repertoires in COVID-19. This CDR3 comprises 15 residues. V lost 2 bases and J lost 1; bases outside the gene matches: 3. Germline V gives CDR1 MNHNS, CDR2 SASEGT. This clone was recorded a few times. Method: immunoSEQ multiplex PCR; TCRdb's copy keeps in-frame clones and lacks some. The table lists about 160,000 clones, roughly 80% of them singletons. This chain links TRBV6-1 with TRBJ2-7, with 9 positions matching TRBD2. The sequence was collected from a woman aged 40 to 50 with acute COVID-19. The sequenced material came from PBMCs or T cells enriched from blood (not recorded which). Here the CDR3 DNA reads TGTGCCAGCAGTGAACGGCTAGCGGGGTCCTACGAGCAGTACGTC. Protein: CASSERLAGSYEQYV.